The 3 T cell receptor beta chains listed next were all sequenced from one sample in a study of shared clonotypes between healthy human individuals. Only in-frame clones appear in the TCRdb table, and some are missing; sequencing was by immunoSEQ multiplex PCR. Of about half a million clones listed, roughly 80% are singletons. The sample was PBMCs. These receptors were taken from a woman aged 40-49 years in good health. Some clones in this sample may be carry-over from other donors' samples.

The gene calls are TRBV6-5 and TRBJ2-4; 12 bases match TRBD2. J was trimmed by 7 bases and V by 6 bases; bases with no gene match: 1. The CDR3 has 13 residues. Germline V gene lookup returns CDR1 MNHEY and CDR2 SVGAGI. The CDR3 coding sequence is TGTGCCAGCAGAACTAGCGGGAGGAACATTCAGTACTTC. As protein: CASRTSGRNIQYF.

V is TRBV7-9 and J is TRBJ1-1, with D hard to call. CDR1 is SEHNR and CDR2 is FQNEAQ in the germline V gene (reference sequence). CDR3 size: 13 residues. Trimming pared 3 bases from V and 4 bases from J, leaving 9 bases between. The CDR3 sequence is CASSFVGSTEAFF. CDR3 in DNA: TGTGCCAGCAGCTTCGTCGGGAGCACTGAAGCTTTCTTT.

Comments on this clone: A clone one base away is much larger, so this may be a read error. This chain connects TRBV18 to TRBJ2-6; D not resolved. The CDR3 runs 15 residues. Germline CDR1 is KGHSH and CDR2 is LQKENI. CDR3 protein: CAGSSNTAGANVLTF. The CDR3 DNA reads TGTGCCGGCTCCAGTAACACGGCTGGGGCCAACGTCCTGACTTTC.